This T cell receptor (beta chain) was found in a study of T cell responses to AZD1222 COVID-19 vaccine. Study-level results: The donors showed a predominance of white British ancestry and of females, with possible underestimation of clonal diversity. Seropositive at baseline were only six AZD1222 recipients.

This CDR3 is 14 amino acids long. The germline V gene encodes CDR1 SEHNR and CDR2 FQNEAQ (reference sequence). Trimming removed 6 bases from V and 1 base from J, with 11 bases in between. The method was immunoSEQ multiplex PCR; TCRdb's version includes in-frame clones alone and lacks a portion of them. The data contain 150,000 to 250,000 clones, about 94% of them singletons. Turning to this clone: Its antigen is still unknown.

Pooled together were second doses at about 4 or about 12 weeks. This receptor was obtained from an adult who received the AZD1222 COVID-19 vaccine. The sample was peripheral blood, taken 28 days after the second AZD1222 dose. The rearrangement links TRBV7-9 to TRBJ2-3; D gene unclear. CDR3 sequence: CASSYLGGTDTQYF. DNA of the CDR3: TGTGCCAGCAGTTACCTCGGAGGCACAGATACGCAGTATTTT.